Listed below are T cell receptor beta chains from one sample, sequenced in a study of beta chain features in type 1 diabetes. Assay: immunoSEQ multiplex PCR; the TCRdb copy retains only in-frame clones and omits some. This table holds under 250,000 clones, 27% found once. The material sequenced was central memory CD4+ T cells from blood. These receptors all stem from a man under 40 in good health. The CDR3 runs from the conserved cysteine through the conserved F or W. The D gene is left open where the match is weak. The size of a clone is reported for some rows only, either as once, few or many, or as a class for expanded clones.

size	D	V	J	DNA	CDR3
few	.	TRBV10-2	TRBJ2-7	TGCGCCAGCAGTGTATCAGGGGTCAACGAGCAGTACTTC	CASSVSGVNEQYF
few	.	TRBV30	TRBJ2-3	TGTGCCTGGAGTGAGGGCTTGCCAGATACGCAGTATTTT	CAWSEGLPDTQYF
many	TRBD1	TRBV18	TRBJ2-7	TGTGCCAGCTCACAGGTGACAGGGAACGACGAGCAGTACTTC	CASSQVTGNDEQYF
.	.	TRBV5-6	TRBJ2-1	TGTGCCAGCAGCTTAGCAAGGGCAGGGAGAGATGAGCAGTTCTTC	CASSLARAGRDEQFF
few	.	TRBV4-3	TRBJ2-7	TGCGCCAGCAGCCAAGAAAGAAGGCTCGAGCAGTACTTC	CASSQERRLEQYF
.	.	TRBV5-6	TRBJ2-1	TGTGCCAGCAGCAACGCTGCTGACAGAGGCTCCTACAATGAGCAGTTCTTC	CASSNAADRGSYNEQFF
.	.	TRBV11-2	TRBJ2-2	TGTGCCAGCAGCACCAGCACGAACACCGGGGAGCTGTTTTTT	CASSTSTNTGELFF
few	.	TRBV18	TRBJ2-7	TGTGCCAGCTCACCACTCGAACAGACCTACGAGCAGTACTTC	CASSPLEQTYEQYF
few	.	TRBV29-1	TRBJ2-5	TGCAGCGTGGGGATCCGGGTGGAGACCCAGTACTTC	CSVGIRVETQYF
.	.	TRBV11-2	TRBJ2-3	TGTGCCAGCAGCCCGGGGGTGTGGGGCACAGATACGCAGTATTTT	CASSPGVWGTDTQYF
few	.	TRBV2	TRBJ1-1	TGTGCCAGCAGTGCCTTCGGGTGGGGGAACACTGAAGCTTTCTTT	CASSAFGWGNTEAFF
.	.	TRBV30	TRBJ2-7	TGTGCCTGGAGGGTGGGACCAAAAGTCGACGAGCAGTACTTC	CAWRVGPKVDEQYF
.	.	TRBV5-4	TRBJ2-1	TGTGCCAGCAGCCGTTCCGGAGGGGGGGCCTACAATGAGCAGTTCTTC	CASSRSGGGAYNEQFF
.	.	TRBV7-2	TRBJ2-7	TGTGCCAGCAGCCAACTGTGGGCTAGTCAGGTGCACGAGCAGTACTTC	CASSQLWASQVHEQYF
.	TRBD1	TRBV30	TRBJ1-2	TGTGCCTGGAGAAGGACAGGAGGCTATGGCTACACCTTC	CAWRRTGGYGYTF
many	TRBD1	TRBV30	TRBJ1-1	TGTGCCTGGAGTGGACAGGGCTACACTGAAGCTTTCTTT	CAWSGQGYTEAFF
.	.	TRBV29-1	TRBJ2-2	TGCAGCGTTGAGTCCGACTCGATGAACACCGGGGAGCTGTTTTTT	CSVESDSMNTGELFF
few	.	TRBV19	TRBJ2-7	TGTGCCAGTACGGGCTTAGGCGAGCAGTACTTC	CASTGLGEQYF
many	.	TRBV7-2	TRBJ2-1	TGTGCCAGCAGCGACCGTTATGAGCAGTTCTTC	CASSDRYEQFF
.	.	TRBV5-1	TRBJ2-7	TGCGCCAGCAGCTTAGGTCAAATGGGCTCATACGAGCAGTACTTC	CASSLGQMGSYEQYF
few	TRBD2	TRBV29-1	TRBJ2-3	TGCAGCGTTGAAGATCGCTATAGCGGGAGTTCAGATACGCAGTATTTT	CSVEDRYSGSSDTQYF
.	TRBD2	TRBV2	TRBJ2-1	TGTGCCAGCAGTCTGGGACTAGGCACCTACAATGAGCAGTTCTTC	CASSLGLGTYNEQFF
.	.	TRBV7-9	TRBJ1-1	TGTGCCAGCAGCCCCAGTCGGGACACTGAAGCTTTCTTT	CASSPSRDTEAFF
few	.	TRBV30	TRBJ2-7	TGTGCCTGGGAGGAGACGTACGAGCAGTACTTC	CAWEETYEQYF
.	TRBD2	TRBV7-6	TRBJ2-1	TGTGCCAGCAGCTTAAGGCTAGCGGGAGGTCGTTCCTACAATGAGCAGTTCTTC	CASSLRLAGGRSYNEQFF